This TCR beta chain was documented in a study of blood T cell repertoires in COVID-19. Turning to the study itself: The origin of the acute and convalescent COVID-19 samples was the United States, Italy and Spain. PBMCs, B-cell-depleted T cells, or T cells provided the cDNA or gDNA that made up the material.

Germline V CDR1 and CDR2: SGDLS, YYNGEE. With V trimmed by 6 bases and J by 1 base, 4 bases remained unmatched. This CDR3 has 14 residues. Source study methods: Nucleated cell number was recorded as an estimate derived from reference gene primer amplification. Data came from immunoSEQ multiplex PCR; TCRdb stores just in-frame clones and leaves some out. The V and J calls and clone size were taken over from that table, and D and trimming were inferred from the DNA. The sample includes more than 85,000 clones, around 87% seen only once; the top ten take 17%. The chain is built from TRBV9 and TRBJ1-1; 9 bases are shared with TRBD1. Sequenced sample: peripheral blood. This TCR came from a human donor in a cohort sampled during active COVID-19. DNA for the CDR3: TGTGCCAGCAACCGGGACAGGGCGAACACTGAAGCTTTCTTT. Amino acids: CASNRDRANTEAFF.